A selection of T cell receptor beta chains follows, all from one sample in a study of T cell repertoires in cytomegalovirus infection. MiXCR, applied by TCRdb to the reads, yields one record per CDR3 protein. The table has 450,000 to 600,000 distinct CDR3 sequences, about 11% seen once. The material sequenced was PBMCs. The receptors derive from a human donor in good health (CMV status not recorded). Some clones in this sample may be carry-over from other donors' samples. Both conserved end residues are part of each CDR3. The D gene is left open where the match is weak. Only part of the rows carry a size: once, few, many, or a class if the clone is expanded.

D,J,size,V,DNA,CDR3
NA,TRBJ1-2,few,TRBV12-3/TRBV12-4,TGTGCCAGCAGTGACACTGACTATGGCTACACCTTC,CASSDTDYGYTF
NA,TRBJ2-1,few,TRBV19,TGTGCCAGTACCCCCAGGGCGGTGTACAATGAGCAGTTCTTC,CASTPRAVYNEQFF
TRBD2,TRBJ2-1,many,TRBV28,TGTGCCAGCAGGGCGGGAGGGGTCAATGAGCAGTTCTTC,CASRAGGVNEQFF
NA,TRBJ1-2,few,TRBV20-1,TGCAGTGCGAGACAGATCCAGAATGGCTACACCTTC,CSARQIQNGYTF
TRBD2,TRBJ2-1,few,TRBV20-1,TGCAGTGCTAGAGTGGGCGGGAGGGACAATGAGCAGTTCTTC,CSARVGGRDNEQFF
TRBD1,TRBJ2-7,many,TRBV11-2,TGTGCCAGCAGCCCAGTGGGGGGGACAGGGGACGAGCAGTACTTC,CASSPVGGTGDEQYF
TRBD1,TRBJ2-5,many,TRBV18,TGTGCCAGCTCACCACCGGGACAGCCTTTCGGGACCCAGTACTTC,CASSPPGQPFGTQYF
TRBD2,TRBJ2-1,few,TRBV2,TGTGCCTCCAACCTACTAGCGGGAGGGAATGAGCAGTTCTTC,CASNLLAGGNEQFF
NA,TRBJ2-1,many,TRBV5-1,TGCGCCAGCAGCTTTCCAGGGTACGAGCAGTTCTTC,CASSFPGYEQFF
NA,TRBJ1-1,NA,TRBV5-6,TGTGCCAGCAGCCCGGGGCCTCAAGTGGCTGAAGCTTTCTTT,CASSPGPQVAEAFF
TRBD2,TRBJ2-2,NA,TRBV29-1,TGCAGCGTTGGGGGTAGCGGGAGGGCTATCACCGGGGAGCTGTTTTTT,CSVGGSGRAITGELFF
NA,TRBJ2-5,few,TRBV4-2,TGTGCCAGCAGCCGGGCCCGGTCGGGTGAGACCCAGTACTTC,CASSRARSGETQYF
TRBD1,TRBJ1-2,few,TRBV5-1,TGCGCCAGCAGCAACGGACAGGCCTATGGCTACACCTTC,CASSNGQAYGYTF
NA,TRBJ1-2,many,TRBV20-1,TGCAGTGCTAGCTCTGGCTACACCTTC,CSASSGYTF
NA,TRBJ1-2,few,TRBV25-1,TGTGCCAGCAGTGATGAGCGGAACTATGGCTACACCTTC,CASSDERNYGYTF
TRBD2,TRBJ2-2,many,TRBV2,TGTGCCAGCAGTGACAGGGAGGGCACCGGGGAGCTGTTTTTT,CASSDREGTGELFF
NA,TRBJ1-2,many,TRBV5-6,TGTGCCAGCAGCTTCGTCAGGGCCCCCTATGGCTACACCTTC,CASSFVRAPYGYTF
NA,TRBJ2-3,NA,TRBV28,TGTGCCAGCAGTTCCCCTAATGAAATCATGTCAGATACGCAGTATTTT,CASSSPNEIMSDTQYF
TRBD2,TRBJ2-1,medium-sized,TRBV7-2,TGTGCCAGCAGCCCCCCGCGACTAGCGGGAGATAGGAATGAGCAGTTCTTC,CASSPPRLAGDRNEQFF
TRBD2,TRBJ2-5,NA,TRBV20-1,TGCAGTGAGGAGGGGTTAGCGGGAGCCAGCGAGACCCAGTACTTC,CSEEGLAGASETQYF
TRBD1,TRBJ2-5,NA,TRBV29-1,TGCAGCGCCCGGGACAGCTTCCTCGTGACCCAGTACTTC,CSARDSFLVTQYF
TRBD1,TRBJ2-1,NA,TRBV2,TGTGCCAGCGCGCTTAGACAGGGGTATGAGCAGTTCTTC,CASALRQGYEQFF
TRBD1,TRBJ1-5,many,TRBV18,TGTGCCAGCTCACCAACGGGGCAGGGGGCAGGGAACCAGCCCCAGCATTTT,CASSPTGQGAGNQPQHF
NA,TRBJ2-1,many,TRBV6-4,TGTGCCAGCAGTGGGGAGTCGGGATCTGAGCAGTTCTTC,CASSGESGSEQFF
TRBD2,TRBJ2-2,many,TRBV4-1,TGCGCCAGCAGCCAAGAAAGGTTTCGGGCGGGGGACACCGGGGAGCTGTTTTTT,CASSQERFRAGDTGELFF
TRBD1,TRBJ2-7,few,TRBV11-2,TGTGCCAGCAGCTCGAATCAGGGGGCTGTCAGATTGGGGCAGTACTTC,CASSSNQGAVRLGQYF
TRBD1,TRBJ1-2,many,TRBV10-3,TGTGCCATCTTGAAAAGCGGGACAGGGATGCCCCCCCTCTATGGCTACACCTTC,CAILKSGTGMPPLYGYTF
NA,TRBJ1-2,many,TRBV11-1,TGTGCCAGCTCGGGGGGAAACTATGGCTACACCTTC,CASSGGNYGYTF
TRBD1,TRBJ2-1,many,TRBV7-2,TGTGCCAGCAGCTTAGGTGGACAGGTTCTAAGCTCCTACAATGAGCAGTTCTTC,CASSLGGQVLSSYNEQFF
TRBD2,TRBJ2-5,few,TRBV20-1,TGCAGTGCTAGTCGCAGCGGGAGAAAGGAAGAGACCCAGTACTTC,CSASRSGRKEETQYF
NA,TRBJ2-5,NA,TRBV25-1,TGTGCCAGCAGTGTCCTGCAAGAGACCCAGTACTTC,CASSVLQETQYF
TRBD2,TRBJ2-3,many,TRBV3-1,TGTGCCAGCAGCCAAGATAAGCGGGGGGAGGTGGATACGCAGTATTTT,CASSQDKRGEVDTQYF
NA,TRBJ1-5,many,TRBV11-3,TGTGCCAGCAACCCCAGACAGAACGGGGATCAGCCCCAGCATTTT,CASNPRQNGDQPQHF
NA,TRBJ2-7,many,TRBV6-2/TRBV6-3,TGTGCCAGCAGATACGCCGGGACAACCTACGAGCAGTACTTC,CASRYAGTTYEQYF
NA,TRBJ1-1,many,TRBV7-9,TGTGCCAGCAGACAGACAGGAATGAACACTGAAGCTTTCTTT,CASRQTGMNTEAFF
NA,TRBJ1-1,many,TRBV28,TGTGCCAGCAGTTTAACGGACGGGCTGAACACTGAAGCTTTCTTT,CASSLTDGLNTEAFF
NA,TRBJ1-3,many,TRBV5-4,TGTGCCAGCAGCTTGGAAGCGAGTACCATCTCTGGAAACACCATATATTTT,CASSLEASTISGNTIYF
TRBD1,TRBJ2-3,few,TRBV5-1,TGCGCCAGCAGCCGGGACAGGGACACAGATACGCAGTATTTT,CASSRDRDTDTQYF
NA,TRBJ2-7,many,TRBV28,TGTGCCAGCAGTCCACCAAGGGTCGGGCCCTACGAGCAGTACTTC,CASSPPRVGPYEQYF
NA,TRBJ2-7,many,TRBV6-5,TGTGCCAGCAGTCGCGGGACAGCCTACGAGCAGTACTTC,CASSRGTAYEQYF
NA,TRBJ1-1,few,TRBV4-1,TGCGCCAGCACCCAAGAGGGAGGGCCTGAAGCTTTCTTT,CASTQEGGPEAFF
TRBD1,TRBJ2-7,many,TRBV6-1,TGTGCCAGCAGCCGCGCCGGGACAGGAAACCCCTACGAGCAGTACTTC,CASSRAGTGNPYEQYF
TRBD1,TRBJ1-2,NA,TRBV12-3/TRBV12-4,TGTGCCAGCAGTTTAAGAGGGGACAGCTCCTATGGCTACACCTTC,CASSLRGDSSYGYTF
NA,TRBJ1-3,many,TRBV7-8,TGTGCCAGCAGCTCCAGGGCGGAAGGAAACACCATATATTTT,CASSSRAEGNTIYF
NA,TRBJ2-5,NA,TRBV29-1,TGCAGCGTTGAACGCCGGGGCCGGGAGACCCAGTACTTC,CSVERRGRETQYF
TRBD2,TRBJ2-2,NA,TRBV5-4,TGTGCCAGCAGCTGGGGGACTAGCGTACGGAACTGGGAGCTGTTTTTT,CASSWGTSVRNWELFF